The entry that follows covers one T cell receptor (beta chain) sequence. Its antigen is undetermined. The sample comes from a study of cytomegalovirus exposure and HLA in healthy donors. Study results and limitations: It was confirmed in vitro that three of the CMV-associated chains were specific for CMV antigens. Among TCR beta chains, those listed as cytomegalovirus-associated numbered roughly 150. One later analysis, an examination of the 120 validation repertoires, found that first-cohort TCR clusters tended to co-occur in them.

CDR1 and CDR2 from the germline V gene are SGHRS and YFSETQ. Trimming cost V 4 bases and J 3 bases, with 14 bases left between them. The CDR3 is 16 residues long. Produced via immunoSEQ multiplex PCR; TCRdb's table is partial and in-frame only. The sample lists under 250,000 clones; around nine tenths were seen once. The origin of this receptor is a woman between 18 and 30 years old in good health and CMV-seropositive. The chain joins TRBV5-1 to TRBJ2-6, with a weak D call TRBD2 (6 bases). The sample comprised PBMCs. As DNA, the CDR3 is TGCGCCAGCAGCCCGGGACTGATCGGTGGGGCCAACGTCCTGACTTTC. It translates to CASSPGLIGGANVLTF.